This T cell receptor (beta chain) was sequenced in a study of CD8+ T cells in alopecia areata. Study-wide results and caveats: Resident alphabeta T cells of normal skin are also sequenced in scalp samples.

Only a few counts were recorded for this clone. Its antigen is undetermined. Extracted from the samples, RNA was reverse transcribed into cDNA to serve as the sequencing template. Method: immunoSEQ multiplex PCR; TCRdb's copy keeps in-frame clones and lacks some. The sample consists of about 150,000 clones, 40% to 65% of them appearing once. Lesional scalp tissue (obtained by punch biopsy) and peripheral blood were collected from alopecia areata patients. This TCR was sampled from a human donor with alopecia areata. The specimen comprised CD8+ T cells sorted from blood, sampled at week 0.

The CDR3 nucleotides are TGTGCCAGCAGGACCTCAGGGGGCTATGAGCAGTTCTTC. Its protein product is CASRTSGGYEQFF. The J gene is TRBJ2-1, the V gene TRBV7-9; 8 positions match TRBD1. Germline CDR1 and CDR2: SEHNR and FQNEAQ (reference sequence). The V gene end was trimmed by 6 bases and the J gene end by 8 bases; junction bases not matched to a gene: 6. The CDR3 runs to 13 residues.